One and the same sample provided the 21 T cell receptor beta chains below, sequenced in a study of T cell responses to AZD1222 COVID-19 vaccine. Data came from immunoSEQ multiplex PCR; TCRdb stores just in-frame clones and leaves some out. The table includes 80,000 to 95,000 clones, 90% detected once. This material consisted of peripheral blood, taken 28 days after the second AZD1222 dose. The source of these receptors is an adult who received the AZD1222 COVID-19 vaccine.

The genes are TRBV27 and TRBJ1-5; 8 bases match TRBD1. Trimming removed 5 bases from V and 5 bases from J; junction bases left unmatched: 8. The CDR3 sequence is 15 residues long. The germline CDR1 and CDR2 sequences are MNHEY and SMNVEV (reference sequence). The CDR3 loop reads CASSPRTGPDQPQHF. CDR3 sequence (DNA): TGTGCCAGCAGTCCCCGGACAGGGCCGGATCAGCCCCAGCATTTT.

This clone showed up just once. The V gene is TRBV7-8, the J gene TRBJ2-3, with 12 positions matching TRBD2. The CDR3 spans 18 residues. Germline CDR1 reads SGHVS; CDR2 reads FQNEAQ. V dropped 5 bases and J dropped 3; count of bases not matched to a gene: 12. CDR3 sequence reads: CASSGRTSGAGGTDTQYF. The CDR3, as DNA: TGTGCCAGCAGCGGAAGGACTAGCGGGGCGGGGGGTACAGATACGCAGTATTTT.

This clone has a single count. Here the CDR3 DNA reads TGTGCCACCAGTGACCATCCTCGTCCCTCAGGGGCCTACGAGCAGTACTTC. Translating it yields CATSDHPRPSGAYEQYF. The chain combines TRBV24-1 with TRBJ2-7, with D perhaps TRBD1 (6 bases). The germline V and J ends were trimmed by 4 bases and 2 bases, with 20 bases remaining between them. This CDR3 has 17 residues. Germline V CDR1 and CDR2: KGHDR, SFDVKD.

This clone came up once. The gene calls are TRBV4-3 and TRBJ2-7; D ambiguous. The CDR3 has 15 residues. CDR1 and CDR2 (germline): LGHNA, YSLEER. V lost 3 bases to trimming and J lost 1 base, with 13 bases between them. DNA for the CDR3: TGCGCCAGCAGCCAGGAAGACACCGGGTCCTACGAGCAGTACTTC. Translated: CASSQEDTGSYEQYF.

The J gene is TRBJ1-1, the V gene TRBV21-1; the D call of TRBD1 is as the table states it, not checked on the DNA. TRBV21-1 is recorded as a pseudogene. CDR3 length: 17 residues. The CDR3 protein is CASSHEHKDRVNTEAFF. CDR3 in DNA: TGTGCCAGCAGCCACGAACACAAGGACAGGGTAAACACTGAAGCTTTCTTT.

This chain links TRBV27 with TRBJ2-7; TRBD1 or TRBD2 may be the D gene (5 bases each). V was clipped by 0 bases and J by 7 bases, with 19 bases between them. Germline V gives CDR1 MNHEY, CDR2 SMNVEV (reference sequence). This CDR3 has 16 amino acids. CDR3 nucleotides: TGTGCCAGCAGTTTATCTTCCCGGTGGGGGTTCGGGGAGCAGTACTTC. Translating it yields CASSLSSRWGFGEQYF.

This sequence joins TRBV2 and TRBJ1-6, with D unresolved. V was shortened by 3 bases and J by 6 bases, with 9 bases between the two germline ends. Germline CDR1 is SNHLY and CDR2 is FYNNEI. The CDR3 extends over 14 amino acids. CDR3 amino acids: CASSDRSLNSPLHF. CDR3 sequence (DNA): TGTGCCAGCAGTGACAGGAGCCTTAATTCACCCCTCCACTTT.

This rearrangement joins TRBV3-1 (or the pseudogene TRBV3-2) to TRBJ1-2; D gene ambiguous. Trimming took 4 bases from V and 7 from J, leaving 13 bases between them. In germline, CDR1 is LGHDT, CDR2 YNNKEL (reference sequence). The CDR3 spans 13 residues. This CDR3 is CASSRDGPFGYTF. The CDR3 region has the DNA TGTGCCAGCAGCCGCGACGGACCCTTTGGCTACACCTTC.

The table lists this clone with a count of one. The CDR3, as DNA: TGTGCCAGCAGTTACCCCTCTGGGGGGAGGAACACTGAAGCTTTCTTT. Encoded protein: CASSYPSGGRNTEAFF. The genes are TRBV6-5 and TRBJ1-1; perhaps TRBD1 as D (5 bases). The CDR3 is 16 residues long. The germline V gene has CDR1 MNHEY and CDR2 SVGAGI. Trimming left V 2 bases short and J 1 base short, with 14 bases between.

This clone was observed once. The rearrangement uses TRBV5-5 and TRBJ2-2; 8 nucleotides align to TRBD2. Trimming at V came to 0 bases and at J to 4 bases, leaving 2 bases not matched to a gene. The CDR3 has 15 residues. Germline-derived CDR1 and CDR2 are SGHKS and YYEKEE (reference sequence). The CDR3 DNA follows: TGTGCCAGCAGCTTGGCGGGGGGGCTCACCGGGGAGCTGTTTTTT. As protein: CASSLAGGLTGELFF.

The rearrangement uses TRBV7-3 and TRBJ2-3; possible D gene TRBD1, 6 bases. V lost 2 bases, J lost 7 bases, and 19 bases lay in between. The CDR3 spans 16 residues. Germline CDR1 and CDR2: SGHTA and FQGTGA. The CDR3 is CASSLGPGALFNTQYF. The DNA of the CDR3 is TGTGCCAGCAGCTTAGGCCCAGGGGCCCTCTTTAATACGCAGTATTTT.

This chain uses TRBV4-2 with TRBJ1-5; D is uncertain. Looked up from germline, CDR1 is LGHNA and CDR2 is YNFKEQ. The CDR3 loop spans 15 amino acids. Trimming took 1 base from V and 2 from J, leaving 9 bases between them. CDR3 protein: CASSQVSAGNQPQHF. The CDR3 DNA sequence: TGTGCCAGCAGCCAAGTATCGGCAGGCAATCAGCCCCAGCATTTT.

This chain joins TRBV4-2 and TRBJ2-2, with a tentative D call TRBD1 (5 bases). V was pared by 1 base and J by 2 bases, with 11 bases between. Germline CDR1 and CDR2: LGHNA and YNFKEQ. The length of the CDR3 is 16 residues. This CDR3 is CASSQAGLGNTGELFF. The CDR3 DNA reads TGTGCCAGCAGCCAAGCAGGGTTAGGTAACACCGGGGAGCTGTTTTTT.

The chain links TRBV27 to TRBJ1-5; 7 bases align to TRBD1. Germline values: CDR1 MNHEY, CDR2 SMNVEV (reference sequence). J lost 7 bases, V lost 7 bases, and 7 bases had no gene match. CDR3 length: 13 residues. The CDR3 protein is CASTGTVGQPQHF. In DNA, the CDR3 is TGTGCCAGCACCGGGACAGTGGGGCAGCCCCAGCATTTT.

This chain links TRBV5-4 with TRBJ2-5, with 9 bases matching TRBD2. V was pared by 0 bases and J by 4 bases, with 10 bases of the junction left unmatched. CDR3 length equals 17 residues. Germline CDR1 SGHNT, CDR2 YYREEE (reference sequence). The CDR3 coding sequence is TGTGCCAGCAGCTTGGGGGTTGGCGGGGGGGCCGTAGAGACCCAGTACTTC. Its protein product is CASSLGVGGGAVETQYF.

This clone has a single count. The chain is built from TRBV18 and TRBJ1-1, with unresolved D. V shed 4 bases and J shed 0 bases, with 15 bases lying between them. The germline V gene has CDR1 KGHSH and CDR2 LQKENI. This CDR3 has 16 amino acids. CDR3 region: CASSRSLGLMNTEAFF. For the CDR3, the DNA is TGTGCCAGCTCACGGTCATTAGGACTTATGAACACTGAAGCTTTCTTT.

The CDR3 is CATSRDQQAFHF. CDR3 in DNA: TGTGCCACCAGCAGAGACCAACAGGCCTTCCACTTT. This chain joins TRBV15 and TRBJ1-6, with a weak D call TRBD1 (5 bases). The CDR3 runs 12 residues. Germline lookup yields CDR1 LNHNV and CDR2 YYDKDF (reference sequence). Trimming took 0 bases from V and 17 from J, leaving 11 bases between them.

This clone was recorded only once. The chain carries TRBV19 and TRBJ2-6, with TRBD1 as a possible D gene (6 bases). This CDR3 contains 15 residues. CDR1 and CDR2 from the germline V gene are LNHDA and SQIVND (reference sequence). V lost 6 bases, J lost 4 bases, and 13 bases lay in between. DNA of the CDR3: TGTGCCAGTAGCAATGGGGGCATGGGGGCCAACGTCCTGACTTTC. It translates to CASSNGGMGANVLTF.

The rearrangement joins TRBV2 to TRBJ2-4; possible D gene TRBD1, 6 bases. Germline V gene data show CDR1 as SNHLY and CDR2 as FYNNEI. The CDR3 runs 13 residues. Deletions cut 5 bases from V and 7 bases from J, with 12 bases between. CDR3 protein: CASSTITGNIQYF. The DNA of the CDR3 is TGTGCCAGCAGTACCATCACAGGGAACATTCAGTACTTC.

This clone has only one observation. The V gene is TRBV5-4, the J gene TRBJ2-3; TRBD2 agrees at 10 bases. The CDR3 sequence is 16 residues long. Looked up from germline, CDR1 is SGHNT and CDR2 is YYREEE (reference sequence). With V trimmed by 4 bases and J by 5 bases, 10 bases remained unmatched. CDR3 DNA sequence: TGTGCCAGCAGCCACGGGGGACTAGCGTTGATAGATACGCAGTATTTT. This gives the protein CASSHGGLALIDTQYF.

The gene calls are TRBV5-5 and TRBJ2-7; no clear D. Germline CDR1 SGHKS, CDR2 YYEKEE (reference sequence). Trimming pared 5 bases from V and 6 bases from J, leaving 15 bases between. CDR3 length: 13 residues. CDR3 nucleotide sequence: TGTGCCAGCAGACCGGGCCTCGGGTTCGAGCAGTACTTC. This encodes CASRPGLGFEQYF.